Sequencing of this T cell receptor beta chain was carried out in a study of CD8 T cells in ankylosing spondylitis. In this sample, this clonotype turned up many times. Its antigen is currently unknown. The ends were cut back, 0 bases at V and 5 bases at J, with 8 bases in the middle. This CDR3 spans 13 amino acids. The germline V gene encodes CDR1 SGHRS and CDR2 YFSETQ. Libraries of TCR beta came from quantitative 5'-RACE with molecular barcodes. In TCRdb, the 5' RACE reads were re-called with MiXCR into one record per CDR3 protein. The sample includes under 550,000 distinct CDR3 sequences, roughly 25% of them seen just once. Study results and caveats: There were earlier reports of some motif variants in reactive arthritis synovial fluid and blood. A TCR beta motif of under 10 highly homologous variants seemed to mark ankylosing spondylitis blood. The study looked at matched synovial fluid samples from ankylosing spondylitis patients. Disease-linked clones were reported to be significantly enriched there.

The sequenced material came from blood, either unsorted or a sorted T cell fraction (not recorded which). The sequence was collected from a male donor with ankylosing spondylitis. The chain employs TRBV5-1 and TRBJ2-5; the D is unclear. The CDR3 loop reads CASSLAARETQYF. The CDR3 DNA reads as TGCGCCAGCAGCTTGGCCGCCAGGGAGACCCAGTACTTC.